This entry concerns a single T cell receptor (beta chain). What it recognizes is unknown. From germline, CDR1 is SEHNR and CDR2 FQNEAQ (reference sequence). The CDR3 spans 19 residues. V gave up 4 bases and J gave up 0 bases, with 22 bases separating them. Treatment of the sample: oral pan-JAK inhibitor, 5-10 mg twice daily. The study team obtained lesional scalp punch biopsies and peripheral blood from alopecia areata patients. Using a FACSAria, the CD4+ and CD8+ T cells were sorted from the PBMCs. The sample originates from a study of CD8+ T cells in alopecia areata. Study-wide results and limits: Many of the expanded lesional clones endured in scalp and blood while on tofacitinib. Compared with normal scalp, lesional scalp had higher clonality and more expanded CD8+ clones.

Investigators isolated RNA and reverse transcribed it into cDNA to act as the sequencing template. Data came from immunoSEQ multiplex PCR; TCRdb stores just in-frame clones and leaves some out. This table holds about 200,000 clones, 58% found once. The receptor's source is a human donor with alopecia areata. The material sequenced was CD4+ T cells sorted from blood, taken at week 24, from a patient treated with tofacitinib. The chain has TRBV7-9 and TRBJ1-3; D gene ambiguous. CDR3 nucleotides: TGTGCCAGCAGCTCGCCCAGCGAATTTCTTTATAGCTCTGGAAACACCATATATTTT. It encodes CASSSPSEFLYSSGNTIYF.